The 13 T cell receptor beta chains listed next were all sequenced from one sample in a study of radiotherapy plus CTLA-4 blockade in lung cancer. TCRdb's table, derived via immunoSEQ multiplex PCR, lists solely in-frame clones and lacks some. Of about 45,000 clones listed, roughly 64% are singletons. The material was peripheral blood, obtained from a patient treated with radiotherapy plus ipilimumab. These receptor sequences come from a human donor with non-small cell lung cancer who had a partial response to radiotherapy plus ipilimumab.

The CDR3 bases are TGCGCCAGCAGCTTAGGGGACAGCTTTTATAGCAATCAGCCCCAGCATTTT. It is translated as CASSLGDSFYSNQPQHF. The chain is built from TRBV5-1 and TRBJ1-5; 7 nucleotides agree with TRBD1. V shed 2 bases and J 0 bases; nucleotides not matched to a gene: 8. The CDR3 is 17 residues long. CDR1 is SGHRS, CDR2 YFSETQ, per germline.

The chain uses TRBV27 and TRBJ1-1; 9 nucleotides agree with TRBD1. The CDR3 covers 17 residues. Trimming removed 5 bases from V and 0 bases from J; junction bases left unmatched: 10. The V gene's germline CDR1 is MNHEY and CDR2 SMNVEV (reference sequence). The CDR3 nucleotides read TGTGCCAGCAGTAGGACAGGGGCAATTCTCATGAACACTGAAGCTTTCTTT. This codes for CASSRTGAILMNTEAFF.

V usage is TRBV25-1 and J usage is TRBJ2-1; 15 positions match TRBD2. The CDR3 has 14 amino acids. Germline V gene sequence: CDR1 MGHDK, CDR2 SYGVNS. V trimming: 7 bases; J trimming: 9 bases; junction bases outside the gene matches: 4. CDR3 loop: CASTGLAGGAEQFF. In DNA, the CDR3 is TGTGCCAGCACGGGACTAGCGGGAGGCGCTGAGCAGTTCTTC.

The V and J genes are TRBV30 and TRBJ1-1; D is unclear. Germline lookup yields CDR1 GTSNPN and CDR2 SVGIG (reference sequence). V lost 2 bases and J 4 bases, leaving 23 bases between the germline ends. The CDR3 length is 17 residues. Here the CDR3 reads CAWSLKARGTRATEAFF. DNA of the CDR3: TGTGCCTGGAGTCTTAAGGCACGAGGAACGAGGGCCACTGAAGCTTTCTTT.

The chain uses TRBV2 and TRBJ2-1; 7 nucleotides match TRBD1. V shed 7 bases and J 8 bases; nucleotides not matched to a gene: 8. This CDR3 has 13 residues. The V gene's germline CDR1 is SNHLY and CDR2 FYNNEI. CDR3 coding DNA: TGTGCCAGCACCCGGGACAGTGCCTATGAGCAGTTCTTC. Protein: CASTRDSAYEQFF.

In its sample, this clone was seen many times. The chain uses TRBV7-9 and TRBJ1-5; D is perhaps TRBD1 (5 bases). The CDR3 covers 14 residues. The germline V gene has CDR1 SEHNR and CDR2 FQNEAQ (reference sequence). V lost 1 base and J 5 bases, leaving 9 bases between the germline ends. The CDR3 reads CASSLGTGYQPQHF. The CDR3 bases are TGTGCCAGCAGCTTAGGTACAGGTTATCAGCCCCAGCATTTT.

The J gene is TRBJ2-2, the V gene TRBV18, with TRBD2 matching over 7 bases. The junction had 4 bases not matched to a gene; V was cut back by 2 bases and J by 1 base. Germline CDR1 KGHSH, CDR2 LQKENI. CDR3 length equals 16 residues. This CDR3 reads CASSPKIAGNTGELFF. The DNA for the CDR3 is TGTGCCAGCTCACCAAAGATAGCGGGGAACACCGGGGAGCTGTTTTTT.

V gene TRBV6-5 combines with J gene TRBJ1-2, with D maybe TRBD1 (5 bases). CDR3 length: 16 amino acids. Looked up from germline, CDR1 is MNHEY and CDR2 is SVGAGI. Trimming removed 2 bases from V and 5 bases from J, with 18 bases in between. The CDR3 spells CASSYRGIKKGYGYTF. The CDR3, as DNA: TGTGCCAGCAGTTACAGGGGTATAAAGAAGGGATATGGCTACACCTTC.

The V and J genes are TRBV5-1 and TRBJ2-3; perhaps TRBD1 as D (5 bases). This CDR3 is 14 amino acids long. V lost 0 bases and J lost 3, with 8 bases in between. Germline V lookup: CDR1 SGHRS, CDR2 YFSETQ. The CDR3 DNA is TGCGCCAGCAGCTTGGACAGGTGGACAGATACGCAGTATTTT. Its protein product is CASSLDRWTDTQYF.

The chain is built from TRBV7-8 and TRBJ2-7; 7 bases map to TRBD1. CDR1 and CDR2 from the germline V gene are SGHVS and FQNEAQ. The CDR3 spans 15 residues. The V and J ends lost 4 bases and 3 bases, in that order; junction bases with no gene match: 9. The CDR3 loop reads CASSWLQGRNYEQYF. In DNA form, the CDR3 reads TGTGCCAGCAGCTGGTTACAGGGGCGGAACTACGAGCAGTACTTC.

This chain links TRBV11-2 with TRBJ2-7, with 10 bases that match TRBD1. Germline V gene sequence: CDR1 SGHAT, CDR2 FQNNGV. The CDR3 extends over 15 amino acids. The J segment lost 6 bases and the V segment lost 7 bases, leaving 12 bases of the junction unmatched. The CDR3: CASTPGGQGISEQYF. The CDR3 nucleotides read TGTGCCAGCACCCCGGGGGGACAGGGGATCTCCGAGCAGTACTTC.

This sequence joins TRBV5-1 and TRBJ2-5; TRBD2 agrees at 10 bases. Germline-derived CDR1 and CDR2 are SGHRS and YFSETQ. V trimming: 4 bases; J trimming: 5 bases; junction bases outside the gene matches: 8. The CDR3 is 15 amino acids. The CDR3 DNA follows: TGCGCCAGCAGCGTTACTAGCGGGGTCCGGGAGACCCAGTACTTC. The encoded protein is CASSVTSGVRETQYF.

This chain connects TRBV6-5 to TRBJ2-7, with 7 bases lining up with TRBD2. The germline V gene has CDR1 MNHEY and CDR2 SVGAGI. This CDR3 contains 14 residues. J was trimmed by 3 bases and V by 2 bases; bases with no gene match: 4. The CDR3 sequence is CASSYAGTNYEQYF. The CDR3 region has the DNA TGTGCCAGCAGTTACGCCGGGACTAACTACGAGCAGTACTTC.